Listed here are 9 T cell receptor beta chains from one sample, sequenced in a study of blood T cells in healthy people across ages. Next came a second PCR, run for about 7 to 12 cycles, which used a sample-barcoded 5' primer along with a J-beta primer mix. One entry per CDR3 protein, called by TCRdb with MiXCR from the 5' RACE reads. The sample yields approximately 880,000 distinct CDR3 sequences, roughly 48% seen once. Sequencing used blood. The receptors derive from a man under 40 in good health.

This CDR3 is CATSATGGEQFF. The CDR3 DNA sequence: TGTGCCACCAGTGCCACAGGCGGTGAGCAGTTCTTC. The chain combines TRBV24-1 with TRBJ2-1; D may be TRBD1 (5 bases). The CDR3 contains 12 residues. Trimming removed 5 bases from V and 9 bases from J, with 10 bases in between. Per germline, CDR1 KGHDR and CDR2 SFDVKD.

The DNA for the CDR3 is TGTGCCAGCAGTTTTGATGGGTTTTATGAGCAGTTCTTC. Encoded protein: CASSFDGFYEQFF. This chain joins TRBV12-3 or TRBV12-4 and TRBJ2-1; D gene uncertain. This CDR3 has 13 amino acids. Trimming took 3 bases from V and 8 from J, leaving 11 bases between them.

The CDR3 loop is CASFPTPGGGTDTQYF. In DNA, the CDR3 is TGCGCCAGCTTCCCGACCCCTGGCGGGGGGACAGATACGCAGTATTTT. This chain uses TRBV5-1 with TRBJ2-3, with 8 bases that match TRBD2. This CDR3 is built from 16 residues. Germline-derived CDR1 and CDR2 are SGHRS and YFSETQ. With 7 bases clipped from V and 3 bases from J, the junction kept 13 bases outside the gene matches.

The chain recombines TRBV7-2 with TRBJ2-7; TRBD1 agrees at 7 bases. V gave up 0 bases and J gave up 3 bases; unmatched junction bases: 5. CDR1 and CDR2 (germline): SGHTA, FQGNSA. The CDR3 sequence is 15 residues long. The CDR3 DNA is TGTGCCAGCAGCTTAGCACGGACAGGACTCTACGAGCAGTACTTC. This codes for CASSLARTGLYEQYF. Based on the CDR3 plus reference TRBV7-2 and TRBJ2-7, the full variable domain is GAGVSQSPSNKVTEKGKDVELRCDPISGHTALYWYRQSLGQGLEFLIYFQGNSAPDKSGLPSDRFSAERTGGSVSTLTIQRTQQEDSAVYLCASSLARTGLYEQYFGPGTRLTVT.

This clonotype was observed at least ten times. The rearrangement joins TRBV7-2 to TRBJ2-1; 8 bases agree with TRBD2. Per the germline V gene, CDR1 is SGHTA and CDR2 is FQGNSA. The CDR3 spans 17 residues. The V segment lost 7 bases and the J segment 6 bases; nucleotides outside the gene matches: 17. The CDR3 loop reads CASTPHGTGGPGNEQFF. CDR3 coding DNA: TGTGCCAGCACCCCCCACGGTACGGGGGGGCCAGGCAATGAGCAGTTCTTC.

This clonotype has only one observation. The V and J genes are TRBV7-2 and TRBJ2-7; D is perhaps TRBD1 (6 bases). The CDR3 runs to 16 residues. Germline loops: CDR1 SGHTA, CDR2 FQGNSA. V lost 5 bases and J lost 2, with 19 bases in between. Written as DNA, the CDR3 is TGTGCCAGCAGCCCCTCCCCGCACAGGGTACCCTACGAGCAGTACTTC. This gives the protein CASSPSPHRVPYEQYF.

Concerning this clonotype itself: A clone one base away is much larger, so this may be a read error. The chain combines TRBV10-3 with TRBJ2-4; 7 bases agree with TRBD1. Near its end, the DNA agrees better with TRBJ2-7, so the J call may be wrong. The CDR3 is 13 amino acids. CDR1 and CDR2 from the germline V gene are ENHRY and SYGVKD. Here the CDR3 reads CATSDSTGVEQYF. In DNA, the CDR3 is TGTGCCACCAGTGATTCCACAGGGGTCGAGCAGTACTTC.

This sequence joins TRBV4-1 and TRBJ1-1; D not certain. The germline V gene encodes CDR1 MGHRA and CDR2 YSYEKL. This CDR3 has 14 amino acids. The ends were cut back, 0 bases at V and 1 base at J, with 6 bases in the middle. The CDR3 DNA follows: TGCGCCAGCAGCCAAGATCAGTCGAACACTGAAGCTTTCTTT. It codes for CASSQDQSNTEAFF.

The chain couples TRBV11-2 to TRBJ2-2; D gene uncertain. The germline CDR1 and CDR2 sequences are SGHAT and FQNNGV. The V end was cut by 3 bases, the J end by 8 bases, with 7 bases between. The CDR3 length is 12 residues. CDR3 residues: CASSFEIGELFF. In nucleotides, the CDR3 is TGTGCCAGCAGCTTCGAAATAGGGGAGCTGTTTTTT.